The rows below give T cell receptor beta chains drawn from one sample of a study of blood T cell repertoires in COVID-19. Clones were read by immunoSEQ multiplex PCR, and TCRdb kept only the in-frame ones, dropping some. The sample shows 450,000 to 600,000 clones, roughly 87% of them seen only once. Sequences were obtained from PBMCs or T cells enriched from blood (not recorded which). The source of these receptors is a woman in her late teens or twenties who had recovered from COVID-19. Each CDR3 is given with its conserved first and last residue. Fields, in order: J gene, clone size, D gene, V gene, CDR3 DNA, CDR3 protein. D genes are given only for firm matches. The size field is filled for only some rows; it gives once, few, many or a size class.

j_gene: TRBJ1-5
abundance: .
d_gene: .
v_gene: TRBV2
CDR3nt: TGTGCCAGCAGTGCGACGGGGTACCAGCCCCAGCATTTT
CDR3aa: CASSATGYQPQHF

j_gene: TRBJ1-5
abundance: .
d_gene: .
v_gene: TRBV3-1/TRBV3-2
CDR3nt: TGTGCCAGCAGCCAAGACTTAGTGAATCAGCCCCAGCATTTT
CDR3aa: CASSQDLVNQPQHF

j_gene: TRBJ1-4
abundance: .
d_gene: .
v_gene: TRBV5-4
CDR3nt: TGTGCCAGCAGCCCTACAGGCGGGAGAACAACTAATGAAAAACTGTTTTTT
CDR3aa: CASSPTGGRTTNEKLFF

j_gene: TRBJ2-1
abundance: .
d_gene: .
v_gene: TRBV5-5
CDR3nt: TGTGCCAGCAGCTCCACAGGGTTCCCCTACAATGAGCAGTTCTTC
CDR3aa: CASSSTGFPYNEQFF

j_gene: TRBJ1-1
abundance: .
d_gene: .
v_gene: TRBV9
CDR3nt: TGTGCCAGCAGCGTAGGTGGAGCCAACACTGAAGCTTTCTTT
CDR3aa: CASSVGGANTEAFF

j_gene: TRBJ2-7
abundance: .
d_gene: .
v_gene: TRBV5-1
CDR3nt: TGCGCCAGCAGCTTGGACGGGTCTTCGGCCGGCGAGCAGTACTTC
CDR3aa: CASSLDGSSAGEQYF

j_gene: TRBJ1-4
abundance: .
d_gene: TRBD1
v_gene: TRBV28
CDR3nt: TGTGCCAGCACAAGGGGACCCGGGACAGGGAATGGAGAAAAACTGTTTTTT
CDR3aa: CASTRGPGTGNGEKLFF

j_gene: TRBJ1-2
abundance: .
d_gene: TRBD1
v_gene: TRBV2
CDR3nt: TGTGCCAGCAGCGGCTTGACAGGGGATGGCTACACCTTC
CDR3aa: CASSGLTGDGYTF

j_gene: TRBJ1-1
abundance: .
d_gene: TRBD1
v_gene: TRBV12-3/TRBV12-4
CDR3nt: TGTGCCAGCAGGTACAGGGGGGGGACTGAAGCTTTCTTT
CDR3aa: CASRYRGGTEAFF

j_gene: TRBJ1-6
abundance: .
d_gene: TRBD1
v_gene: TRBV7-2
CDR3nt: TGTGCCAGCAGCTTAGCCCAGGGGGACTATAATTCACCCCTCCACTTT
CDR3aa: CASSLAQGDYNSPLHF

j_gene: TRBJ1-1
abundance: .
d_gene: .
v_gene: TRBV4-2
CDR3nt: TGTGCCAGCAGCCAAAGGAGTCTTAACACTGAAGCTTTCTTT
CDR3aa: CASSQRSLNTEAFF

j_gene: TRBJ2-1
abundance: .
d_gene: .
v_gene: TRBV2
CDR3nt: TGTGCCAGCAGTCCCCATACTAGTTACAATGAGCAGTTCTTC
CDR3aa: CASSPHTSYNEQFF

j_gene: TRBJ2-1
abundance: once
d_gene: TRBD2
v_gene: TRBV5-1
CDR3nt: TGCGCCAGCAGCTTCCTGACTAGCGGGGTTGAGCAGTTCTTC
CDR3aa: CASSFLTSGVEQFF

j_gene: TRBJ2-5
abundance: few
d_gene: .
v_gene: TRBV5-1
CDR3nt: TGCGCCAGCAGCCCAGAACAAGAGACCCAGTACTTC
CDR3aa: CASSPEQETQYF

j_gene: TRBJ2-7
abundance: .
d_gene: .
v_gene: TRBV10-3
CDR3nt: TGTGCCACGCGGACGGGGGGCGCCTACGAGCAGTACTTC
CDR3aa: CATRTGGAYEQYF

j_gene: TRBJ1-1
abundance: few
d_gene: .
v_gene: TRBV4-2
CDR3nt: TGTGCCAGCAGCCAAAGGTCGAGGGTAAACACTGAAGCTTTCTTT
CDR3aa: CASSQRSRVNTEAFF

j_gene: TRBJ1-1
abundance: once
d_gene: TRBD1
v_gene: TRBV7-6
CDR3nt: TGTGCCAGCAGCTTCCAGGGGGCGGACACTGAAGCTTTCTTT
CDR3aa: CASSFQGADTEAFF

j_gene: TRBJ1-1
abundance: .
d_gene: TRBD1
v_gene: TRBV27
CDR3nt: TGTGCCAGCAGTTCGACAGGGAGATTTGCTTTCTTT
CDR3aa: CASSSTGRFAFF

j_gene: TRBJ2-7
abundance: .
d_gene: .
v_gene: TRBV19
CDR3nt: TGTGCCAGTAGTGCCCGGGACTCTCAGCTCTACGAGCAGTACTTC
CDR3aa: CASSARDSQLYEQYF

j_gene: TRBJ1-5
abundance: .
d_gene: .
v_gene: TRBV2
CDR3nt: TGTGCCAGCAGTGGTTTGAGTCAGCCCCAGCATTTT
CDR3aa: CASSGLSQPQHF

j_gene: TRBJ1-6
abundance: .
d_gene: .
v_gene: TRBV19
CDR3nt: TGTGCCAGTAGCGCCTCTGGGGGGGGTCGACGATCTAATTCACCCCTCCACTTT
CDR3aa: CASSASGGGRRSNSPLHF